This is a list of T cell receptor beta chains from one sample in a study of shared clonotypes between healthy human individuals. Libraries were prepared by immunoSEQ multiplex PCR; TCRdb keeps only in-frame clonotypes and omits some of them. Among 450,000 or so clones listed, over 60% were seen once. Sequencing was done on a sample of PBMCs. The receptors come from a middle-aged woman in good health. Some clones in this sample may be carry-over from other donors' samples. The CDR3 runs from the conserved cysteine through the conserved F or W. D genes are given only for firm matches. Part of the rows lack a size; the others show once, few, many or a class for expanded clones.

abundance	j_gene	v_gene	d_gene	CDR3aa	CDR3nt
-	TRBJ2-7	TRBV4-3	-	CASSHRGGGFYEQYF	TGCGCCAGCAGCCACCGAGGGGGGGGGTTCTACGAGCAGTACTTC
-	TRBJ2-7	TRBV5-1	-	CASSLQTSGTGGEQYF	TGCGCCAGCAGCCTTCAGACTAGCGGGACAGGGGGCGAGCAGTACTTC
-	TRBJ2-2	TRBV7-3	TRBD1	CASSYDPGQGRSGELFF	TGTGCCAGCAGCTACGATCCGGGACAGGGGCGTTCGGGGGAGCTGTTTTTT
-	TRBJ2-1	TRBV5-1	-	CASSLLTPPLQPAVNEQFF	TGCGCCAGCAGCTTGTTGACACCACCGCTACAACCGGCCGTGAATGAGCAGTTCTTC
-	TRBJ1-1	TRBV28	TRBD1	CASNRDRGYTEAFF	TGTGCCAGCAACCGGGACAGGGGTTACACTGAAGCTTTCTTT
-	TRBJ2-1	TRBV27	-	CASGGRGHWNEQFF	TGTGCCTCCGGGGGGCGGGGGCATTGGAATGAGCAGTTCTTC
-	TRBJ1-1	TRBV18	-	CASSPRATENTEAFF	TGTGCCAGCTCACCACGGGCGACAGAAAACACTGAAGCTTTCTTT
once	TRBJ1-3	TRBV7-3	-	CASSTGQISGNTIYF	TGTGCCAGCAGCACGGGGCAGATCTCTGGAAACACCATATATTTT
-	TRBJ2-7	TRBV5-4	TRBD1	CASSQRQGADGQYF	TGTGCCAGCAGCCAAAGACAGGGGGCGGATGGGCAGTACTTC
few	TRBJ2-1	TRBV10-3	-	CAISEGAYNEQFF	TGTGCCATCAGTGAGGGAGCATACAATGAGCAGTTCTTC
many	TRBJ2-1	TRBV30	-	CAWSITSSNEQFF	TGTGCCTGGAGTATTACTAGCTCCAATGAGCAGTTCTTC
-	TRBJ2-5	TRBV5-1	-	CASSFTADQETQYF	TGCGCCAGCAGCTTTACAGCAGACCAAGAGACCCAGTACTTC
-	TRBJ2-1	TRBV6-4	TRBD2	CASSYRLAGEQFF	TGTGCCAGCAGTTACCGACTAGCGGGGGAGCAGTTCTTC
-	TRBJ1-1	TRBV11-3	-	CASSFAPGTEAFF	TGTGCCAGCAGCTTTGCCCCGGGGACTGAAGCTTTCTTT
-	TRBJ1-4	TRBV28	-	CASSPTRLREKLFF	TGTGCCAGCAGCCCTACCAGATTACGTGAAAAACTGTTTTTT
-	TRBJ1-3	TRBV7-2	TRBD1	CASSLVGGQGNSGNTIYF	TGTGCCAGCAGCTTAGTAGGAGGACAGGGAAACTCTGGAAACACCATATATTTT
-	TRBJ2-7	TRBV28	-	CASRSGTYEQYF	TGTGCCAGCAGGTCCGGGACCTACGAGCAGTACTTC
-	TRBJ2-1	TRBV30	-	CAWSASWGDNEQFF	TGTGCCTGGAGCGCCTCCTGGGGGGACAATGAGCAGTTCTTC
-	TRBJ2-7	TRBV29-1	TRBD1	CSVEGDRADEQYF	TGCAGCGTTGAAGGGGACAGGGCTGACGAGCAGTACTTC
-	TRBJ2-3	TRBV25-1	-	CASSDPPGYLSTDTQYF	TGTGCCAGCAGTGACCCTCCAGGATACCTTAGCACAGATACGCAGTATTTT
-	TRBJ1-1	TRBV10-3	-	CAISEPTRNTEAFF	TGTGCCATCAGTGAGCCTACAAGGAACACTGAAGCTTTCTTT
-	TRBJ2-2	TRBV6-1	-	CASSEAPGNTGELFF	TGTGCCAGCAGTGAAGCACCAGGAAACACCGGGGAGCTGTTTTTT
-	TRBJ2-1	TRBV29-1	-	CSVEDRVGNEQFF	TGCAGCGTTGAAGATCGGGTAGGAAATGAGCAGTTCTTC
many	TRBJ2-1	TRBV29-1	TRBD2	CSVELGGLAGVYNEQFF	TGCAGCGTTGAATTGGGGGGACTAGCGGGAGTCTACAATGAGCAGTTCTTC
-	TRBJ1-1	TRBV6-7	-	CASSRRQSYMNTEAFF	TGTGCCAGCAGTCGTCGACAGTCCTATATGAACACTGAAGCTTTCTTT
-	TRBJ2-2	TRBV18	-	CASSPRSDTGELFF	TGTGCCAGCTCACCCCGGTCGGACACCGGGGAGCTGTTTTTT
many	TRBJ2-3	TRBV15	-	CATSRGARDGTDTQYF	TGTGCCACCAGCAGAGGTGCTCGCGACGGCACAGATACGCAGTATTTT
few	TRBJ2-5	TRBV4-1	TRBD1	CASSRTQDRGGETQYF	TGCGCCAGCAGTCGGACCCAGGACAGGGGAGGAGAGACCCAGTACTTC
-	TRBJ2-7	TRBV9	-	CASSVTGTESYEQYF	TGTGCCAGCAGCGTTACTGGGACTGAATCCTACGAGCAGTACTTC
-	TRBJ1-1	TRBV10-3	TRBD1	CAIKLGQGNPFF	TGTGCCATCAAATTGGGACAGGGGAACCCTTTCTTT
-	TRBJ1-5	TRBV6-1	-	CASSDHPAEYSNQPQHF	TGTGCCAGCAGTGATCATCCGGCAGAGTATAGCAATCAGCCCCAGCATTTT
-	TRBJ2-5	TRBV2	-	CASSGTLEGTQYF	TGTGCCAGCAGTGGGACCCTCGAGGGGACCCAGTACTTC
-	TRBJ2-1	TRBV7-8	-	CASSLLNEQFF	TGTGCCAGCAGCCTCCTCAATGAGCAGTTCTTC
-	TRBJ2-3	TRBV6-4	-	CASSDSAEGGDTQYF	TGTGCCAGCAGTGACTCAGCGGAGGGGGGAGATACGCAGTATTTT
-	TRBJ2-7	TRBV5-1	-	CASSFLQGGDEQYF	TGCGCCAGCAGCTTCTTACAGGGCGGCGACGAGCAGTACTTC
few	TRBJ2-7	TRBV4-2	-	CASSQYGEGRGSYEQYF	TGTGCCAGCAGCCAATATGGCGAGGGTAGAGGTTCCTACGAGCAGTACTTC
-	TRBJ2-1	TRBV9	TRBD2	CASSAPGPTSGSSSYNEQFF	TGTGCCAGCAGCGCCCCTGGCCCGACTAGCGGCTCAAGCTCCTACAATGAGCAGTTCTTC
once	TRBJ2-7	TRBV7-6	-	CASSLEIMSYEQYF	TGTGCCAGCAGCTTAGAGATAATGTCCTACGAGCAGTACTTC
-	TRBJ2-7	TRBV4-3	-	CASSLRSGSSYEQYF	TGCGCCAGCAGCCTCCGGTCCGGCAGTTCCTACGAGCAGTACTTC
-	TRBJ1-2	TRBV18	TRBD1	CASSSGTGVGYTF	TGTGCCAGCTCATCCGGGACAGGGGTCGGCTACACCTTC
few	TRBJ2-7	TRBV21-1	-	CASSKWAPGLAHEQYF	TGTGCCAGCAGCAAATGGGCCCCGGGACTAGCACACGAGCAGTACTTC
-	TRBJ1-5	TRBV23-1	TRBD1	CASSQSLDRPNNQPQHF	TGCGCCAGCAGTCAATCCCTGGACAGGCCCAACAATCAGCCCCAGCATTTT
few	TRBJ1-2	TRBV19	TRBD1	CASSTPSDRGVYGYTF	TGTGCCAGTAGTACCCCCTCGGACAGGGGGGTCTATGGCTACACCTTC
few	TRBJ2-5	TRBV29-1	-	CSVETGRWGTQYF	TGCAGCGTTGAAACGGGACGGTGGGGGACCCAGTACTTC
-	TRBJ2-4	TRBV12-2	-	CASRLGRDLAGGGNIQYF	TGTGCAAGTCGCTTAGGGCGGGACCTAGCGGGAGGGGGGAACATTCAGTACTTC
-	TRBJ1-2	TRBV2	TRBD1	CASRKQGDGYGYTF	TGTGCCAGCAGGAAACAGGGGGACGGCTATGGCTACACCTTC
-	TRBJ1-2	TRBV19	TRBD1	CASSPRGTDTYGYTF	TGTGCCAGTAGTCCACGAGGGACAGACACATATGGCTACACCTTC
-	TRBJ1-1	TRBV29-1	-	CSVGDRITEAFF	TGCAGCGTGGGCGACAGGATCACTGAAGCTTTCTTT
-	TRBJ2-7	TRBV2	-	CASKKLTEVAHEQYF	TGTGCCAGCAAAAAGCTCACTGAGGTTGCCCACGAGCAGTACTTC
-	TRBJ1-1	TRBV7-2	-	CASSFGTRNTEAFF	TGTGCCAGCAGCTTTGGGACTAGGAACACTGAAGCTTTCTTT
-	TRBJ2-2	TRBV6-5	-	CASKGTGELFF	TGTGCCAGCAAGGGGACCGGGGAGCTGTTTTTT
-	TRBJ2-1	TRBV6-4	-	CASYIRILYNEQFF	TGTGCCAGTTACATCCGGATCCTTTACAATGAGCAGTTCTTC
-	TRBJ2-7	TRBV18	-	CASSPPRGGNYEQYF	TGTGCCAGCTCACCACCCAGAGGAGGGAACTACGAGCAGTACTTC
few	TRBJ1-2	TRBV5-4	TRBD1	CASSALDRGRYGYTF	TGTGCCAGCAGCGCGCTGGACAGGGGGCGCTATGGCTACACCTTC
-	TRBJ2-6	TRBV28	TRBD2	CASKGSGSSVSGANVLTF	TGTGCCAGCAAGGGAAGCGGGAGTTCGGTCTCTGGGGCCAACGTCCTGACTTTC
-	TRBJ1-3	TRBV29-1	-	CSVGMGSGNTIYF	TGCAGCGTTGGAATGGGCTCTGGAAACACCATATATTTT
-	TRBJ2-7	TRBV5-8	-	CATGGRVISYEQYF	TGTGCCACGGGTGGCAGGGTGATCTCCTACGAGCAGTACTTC
-	TRBJ1-5	TRBV30	-	CAWRGRQANQPQHF	TGTGCCTGGAGGGGTAGACAGGCTAATCAGCCCCAGCATTTT
few	TRBJ1-1	TRBV29-1	-	CSVPSGGDMDTEAFF	TGCAGCGTCCCATCGGGGGGTGATATGGACACTGAAGCTTTCTTT
-	TRBJ1-1	TRBV5-1	TRBD1	CASSSGTGKSEAFF	TGCGCCAGCAGCTCGGGGACAGGGAAAAGTGAAGCTTTCTTT